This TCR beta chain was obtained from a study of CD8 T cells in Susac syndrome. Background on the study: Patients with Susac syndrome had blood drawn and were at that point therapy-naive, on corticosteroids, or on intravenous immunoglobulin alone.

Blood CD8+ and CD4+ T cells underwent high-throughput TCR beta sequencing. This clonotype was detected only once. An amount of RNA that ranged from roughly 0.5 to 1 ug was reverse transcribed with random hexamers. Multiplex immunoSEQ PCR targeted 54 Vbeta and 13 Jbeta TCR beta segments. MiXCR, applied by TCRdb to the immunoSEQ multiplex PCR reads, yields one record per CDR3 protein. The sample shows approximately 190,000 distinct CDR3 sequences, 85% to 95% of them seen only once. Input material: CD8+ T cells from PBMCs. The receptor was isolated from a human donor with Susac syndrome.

The CDR3 reads CASSHGQGNQPQHF. The DNA for the CDR3 is TGTGCCAGCAGCCACGGACAGGGCAATCAGCCCCAGCATTTT. The J gene is TRBJ1-5, the V gene TRBV6-1; 7 bases align to TRBD1. This CDR3 has 14 residues. V was clipped by 6 bases and J by 2 bases; unmatched bases: 4. Germline V gene data show CDR1 as MNHNS and CDR2 as SASEGT.